These 2 T cell receptor beta chains were all obtained from the same sample, sequenced in a study of T-cell memory formation after mild COVID-19. TCRdb re-called the 5' RACE reads through MiXCR, storing one row per CDR3 protein. The profile shows some 100,000 distinct CDR3 sequences, around 10% of them singletons. Sequencing was done on a sample of PBMCs or a T cell subset sorted from them (not recorded which). The receptors were sampled from a man aged 18 to 30 who had mild COVID-19 (a few samples of this study predate the infection). Cell type and time point are not known.

V usage is TRBV7-6 and J usage is TRBJ2-1; 10 nucleotides match TRBD2. After removal of 10 bases from V and 9 bases from J, the junction contained 9 bases not matched to a gene. Germline assignment: CDR1 SGHVS and CDR2 FNYEAQ. This CDR3 region has 13 residues. As DNA, the CDR3 is TGTGCCATCAGTCCTGGACTAGCGGCTGAGCAGTTCTTC. Protein sequence: CAISPGLAAEQFF. Full variable domain (outside the CDR3, taken from reference TRBV7-6 and TRBJ2-1): GAGVSQSPRYKVTKRGQDVALRCDPISGHVSLYWYRQALGQGPEFLTYFNYEAQQDKSGLPNDRFSAERPEGSISTLTIQRTEQRDSAMYRCAISPGLAAEQFFGPGTRLTVL.

There are a few counts of this clonotype. The chain uses TRBV6-5 and TRBJ1-6; TRBD1 is a possible D gene (5 bases). Per the germline V gene, CDR1 is MNHEY and CDR2 is SVGAGI. The length of the CDR3 is 15 residues. Trimming cost V 0 bases and J 6 bases, with 9 bases left between them. CDR3 DNA: TGTGCCAGCAGTTACTCGAGGGGCGTTAATTCACCCCTCCACTTT. Its translation: CASSYSRGVNSPLHF.